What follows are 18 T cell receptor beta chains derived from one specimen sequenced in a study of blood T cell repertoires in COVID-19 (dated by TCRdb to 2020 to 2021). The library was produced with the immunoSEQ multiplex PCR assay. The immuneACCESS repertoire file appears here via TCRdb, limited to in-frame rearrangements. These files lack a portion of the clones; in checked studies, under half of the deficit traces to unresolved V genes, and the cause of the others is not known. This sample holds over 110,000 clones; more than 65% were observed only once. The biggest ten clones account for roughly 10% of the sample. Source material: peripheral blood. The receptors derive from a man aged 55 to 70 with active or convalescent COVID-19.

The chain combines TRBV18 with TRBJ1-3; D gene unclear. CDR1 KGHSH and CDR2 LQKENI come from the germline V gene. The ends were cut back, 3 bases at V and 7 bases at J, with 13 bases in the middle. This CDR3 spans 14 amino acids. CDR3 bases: TGTGCCAGCTCACCCCCCCCTCGAGGGAACACCATATATTTT. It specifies CASSPPPRGNTIYF.

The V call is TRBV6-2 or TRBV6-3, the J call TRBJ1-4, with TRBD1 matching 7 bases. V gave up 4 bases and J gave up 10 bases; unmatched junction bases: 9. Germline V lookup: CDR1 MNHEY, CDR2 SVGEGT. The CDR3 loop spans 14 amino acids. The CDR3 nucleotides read TGTGCCAGCAGTTGGGACAGTCAGTCCTTAAAACTGTTTTTT. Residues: CASSWDSQSLKLFF.

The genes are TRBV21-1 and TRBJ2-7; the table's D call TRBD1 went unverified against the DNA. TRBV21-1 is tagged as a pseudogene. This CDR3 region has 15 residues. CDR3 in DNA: TGTGCCAGCAGCCGGCTGGGACAGGGTAACTACGAGCAGTACGTC. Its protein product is CASSRLGQGNYEQYV.

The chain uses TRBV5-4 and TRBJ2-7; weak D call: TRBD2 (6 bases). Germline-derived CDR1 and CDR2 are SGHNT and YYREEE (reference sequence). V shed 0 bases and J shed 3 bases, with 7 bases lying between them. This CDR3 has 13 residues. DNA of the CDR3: TGTGCCAGCAGCTTGGGGGGGGACTACGAGCAGTACTTC. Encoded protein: CASSLGGDYEQYF.

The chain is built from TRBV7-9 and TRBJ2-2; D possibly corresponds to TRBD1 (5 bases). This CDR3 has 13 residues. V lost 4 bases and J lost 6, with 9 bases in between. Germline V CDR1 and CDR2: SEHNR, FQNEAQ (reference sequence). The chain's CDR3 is CASSSRVSGELFF. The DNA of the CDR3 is TGTGCCAGCAGCTCCAGGGTGTCCGGGGAGCTGTTTTTT.

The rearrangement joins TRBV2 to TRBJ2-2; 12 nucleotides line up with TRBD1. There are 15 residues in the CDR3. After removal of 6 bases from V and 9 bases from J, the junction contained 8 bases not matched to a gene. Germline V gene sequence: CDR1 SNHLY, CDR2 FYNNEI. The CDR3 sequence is CASREGQGAFWELFF. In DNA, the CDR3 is TGTGCCAGCAGAGAGGGACAGGGGGCCTTTTGGGAGCTGTTTTTT.

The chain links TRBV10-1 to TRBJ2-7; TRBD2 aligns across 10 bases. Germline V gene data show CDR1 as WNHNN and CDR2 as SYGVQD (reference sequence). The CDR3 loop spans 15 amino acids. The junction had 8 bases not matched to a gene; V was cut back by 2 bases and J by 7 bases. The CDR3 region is CASSEGKRGGWEQYF. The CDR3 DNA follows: TGCGCCAGCAGTGAGGGGAAGCGGGGGGGCTGGGAGCAGTACTTC.

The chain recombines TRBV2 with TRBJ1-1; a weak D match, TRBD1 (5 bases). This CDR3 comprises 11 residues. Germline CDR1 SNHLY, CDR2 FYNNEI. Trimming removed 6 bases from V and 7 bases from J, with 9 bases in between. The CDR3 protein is CASRGRVEAFF. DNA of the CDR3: TGTGCCAGCAGAGGCAGGGTTGAAGCTTTCTTT.

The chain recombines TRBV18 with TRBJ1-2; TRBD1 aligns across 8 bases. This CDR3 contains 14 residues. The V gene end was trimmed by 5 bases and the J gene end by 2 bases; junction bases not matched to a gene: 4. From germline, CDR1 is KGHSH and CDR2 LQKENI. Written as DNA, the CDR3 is TGTGCCAGCTCAACGGACAGGGAAAACTATGGCTACACCTTC. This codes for CASSTDRENYGYTF. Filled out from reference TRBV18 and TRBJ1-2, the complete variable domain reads NAGVMQNPRHLVRRRGQEARLRCSPMKGHSHVYWYRQLPEEGLKFMVYLQKENIIDESGMPKERFSAEFPKEGPSILRIQQVVRGDSAAYFCASSTDRENYGYTFGSGTRLTVV.

The CDR3 DNA follows: TGTGCCAGTACCCTCCGTACAGGGGGCCTCAATTCACCCCTCCACTTT. As protein: CASTLRTGGLNSPLHF. The rearrangement links TRBV19 to TRBJ1-6, with 9 bases fitting TRBD1. This CDR3 region has 16 residues. CDR1 and CDR2 from the germline V gene are LNHDA and SQIVND (reference sequence). Trimming removed 7 bases from V and 7 bases from J; junction bases left unmatched: 11. The variable domain in full, completed from reference TRBV19 and TRBJ1-6, reads DGGITQSPKYLFRKEGQNVTLSCEQNLNHDAMYWYRQDPGQGLRLIYYSQIVNDFQKGDIAEGYSVSREKKESFPLTVTSAQKNPTAFYLCASTLRTGGLNSPLHFGNGTRLTVT.

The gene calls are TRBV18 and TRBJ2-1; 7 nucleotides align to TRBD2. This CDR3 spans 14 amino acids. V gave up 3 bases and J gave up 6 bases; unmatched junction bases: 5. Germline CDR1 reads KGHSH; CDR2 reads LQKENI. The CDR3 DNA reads TGTGCCAGCTCACCGGTACTAGCGAGCAATGAGCAGTTCTTC. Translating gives CASSPVLASNEQFF.

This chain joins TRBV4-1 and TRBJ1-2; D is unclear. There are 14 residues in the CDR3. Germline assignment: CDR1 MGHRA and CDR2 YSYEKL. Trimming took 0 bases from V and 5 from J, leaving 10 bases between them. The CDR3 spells CASSQEYTEYGYTF. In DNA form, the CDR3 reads TGCGCCAGCAGCCAAGAATACACAGAATATGGCTACACCTTC.

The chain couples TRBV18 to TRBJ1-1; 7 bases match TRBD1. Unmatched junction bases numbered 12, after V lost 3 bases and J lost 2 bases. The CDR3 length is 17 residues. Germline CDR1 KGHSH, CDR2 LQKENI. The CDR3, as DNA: TGTGCCAGCTCACCCACTACAGGGGCCCTCTCCAACACTGAAGCTTTCTTT. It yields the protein CASSPTTGALSNTEAFF.

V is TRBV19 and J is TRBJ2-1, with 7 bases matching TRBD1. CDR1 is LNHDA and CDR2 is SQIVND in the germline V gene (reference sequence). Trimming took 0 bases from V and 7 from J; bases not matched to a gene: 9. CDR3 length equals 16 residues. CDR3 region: CASSIEGAGGWNEQFF. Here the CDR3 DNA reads TGTGCCAGTAGTATAGAGGGGGCAGGGGGTTGGAATGAGCAGTTCTTC.

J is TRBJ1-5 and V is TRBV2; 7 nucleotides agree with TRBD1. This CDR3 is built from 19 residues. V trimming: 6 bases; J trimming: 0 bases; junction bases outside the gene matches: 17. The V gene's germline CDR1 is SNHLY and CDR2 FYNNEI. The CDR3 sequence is CASRSGLAGGYGSNQPQHF. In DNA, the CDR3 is TGTGCCAGCAGGAGTGGGTTGGCAGGGGGTTACGGTAGCAATCAGCCCCAGCATTTT. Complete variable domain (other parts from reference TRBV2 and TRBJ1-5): EPEVTQTPSHQVTQMGQEVILRCVPISNHLYFYWYRQILGQKVEFLVSFYNNEISEKSEIFDDQFSVERPDGSNFTLKIRSTKLEDSAMYFCASRSGLAGGYGSNQPQHFGDGTRLSIL.

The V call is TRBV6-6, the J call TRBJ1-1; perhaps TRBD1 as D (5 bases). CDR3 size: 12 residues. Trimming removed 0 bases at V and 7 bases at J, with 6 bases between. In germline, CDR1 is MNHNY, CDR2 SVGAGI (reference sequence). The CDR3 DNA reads TGTGCCAGCAGTTACTCGACAGTTGAAGCTTTCTTT. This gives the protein CASSYSTVEAFF.

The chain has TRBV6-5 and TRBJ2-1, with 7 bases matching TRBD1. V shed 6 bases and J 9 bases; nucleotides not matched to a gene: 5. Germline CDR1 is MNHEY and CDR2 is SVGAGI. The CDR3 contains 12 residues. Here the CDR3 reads CASRQGNGEQFF. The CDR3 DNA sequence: TGTGCCAGCAGACAGGGGAATGGTGAGCAGTTCTTC.

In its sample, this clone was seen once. This CDR3 is CSASTQGAGGYTF. The CDR3 coding sequence is TGCAGTGCTAGTACTCAGGGGGCTGGGGGCTACACCTTC. The rearrangement links TRBV20-1 to TRBJ1-2, with 8 bases lining up with TRBD1. This CDR3 comprises 13 residues. The V and J ends lost 3 bases and 8 bases, in that order; junction bases with no gene match: 8. The V gene's germline CDR1 is DFQATT and CDR2 SNEGSKA (reference sequence).